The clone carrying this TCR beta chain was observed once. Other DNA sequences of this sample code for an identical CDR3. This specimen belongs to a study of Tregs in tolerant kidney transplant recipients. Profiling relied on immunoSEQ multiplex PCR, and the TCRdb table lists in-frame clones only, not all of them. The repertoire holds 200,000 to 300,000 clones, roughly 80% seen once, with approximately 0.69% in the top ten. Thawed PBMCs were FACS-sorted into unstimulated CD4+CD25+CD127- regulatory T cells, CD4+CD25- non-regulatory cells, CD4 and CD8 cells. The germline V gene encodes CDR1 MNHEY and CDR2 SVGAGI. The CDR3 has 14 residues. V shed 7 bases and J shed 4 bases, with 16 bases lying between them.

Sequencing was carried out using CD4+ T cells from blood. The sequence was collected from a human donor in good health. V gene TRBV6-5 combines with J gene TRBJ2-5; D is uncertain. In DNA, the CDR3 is TGTGCCAGCACTCAAATAGGGCGTGGAGAGACCCAGTACTTC. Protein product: CASTQIGRGETQYF.